This T cell receptor (beta chain) derives from a study of shared clonotypes between healthy human individuals (TCRdb year 2020). Looking at the study overall: The cohort included a few men and two women between 18 and 49 years of age. For each donor, CD4 naive and CD4 memory were each run on three plates, CD8 naive on two plates, and CD8 memory on one plate. To estimate repertoire size and how much clonotypes are shared between individuals, the study performed deep sequencing of blood TCR repertoires from roughly five healthy adults. Libraries were prepared and TCR repertoires were sequenced by different laboratories using diverse techniques, in order to increase sequencing depth and limit assay-specific biases. Leukapheresis yielded between about 0.85 and 10 billion PBMCs per donor.

Concerning this clone itself: This clone's antigen is unknown. No base quality information exists; no much larger clone differs at one position.

What the research found in general, with its limitations: When a handful of donors were compared, the shared fraction of clonotypes was around 5.1% for naive CD4, about 4% for naive CD8, 2.3% for memory CD4, and around 0.37% for memory CD8. Higher generation probabilities were observed for clonotypes shared by all four sorted-subset donors than for non-shared clonotypes. Pairwise subsampling led to the expectation that sequencing depth would affect the degree of clonotype sharing among donors. The small number of donors limited the genetic and exposure-history diversity represented. Incomplete sequencing was indicated by rarefaction of sorted-subset datasets, despite the large sequencing depth. Estimated clonotype richness was generally larger for naive than for memory subsets. Sampling was restricted to blood, and TCR repertoires in tissues likely differ from the TCR repertoires found in blood.

CDR1 LGHNA and CDR2 YSLEER are derived from the germline V gene. The CDR3 has 14 amino acids, counting the end cysteine and phenylalanine. Only CDR3 DNA is held: 42 bases, read in frame from base 1. V is reduced by 1 base and J by 3 bases, leaving a spacing of 10 bases between them. TCR CDR3 regions were amplified from genomic DNA by multiplex PCR using the deep immunoSEQ assay. Extracted genomic DNA from each cell subset was spread evenly across all wells of several immunoSEQ 96-well plates, with each plate serving as a replicate. For sorted subsets, approximately 0.2 ug of genomic DNA, equivalent to some 33,000 T cell genomes, went into each replicate PCR. Purified libraries were measured with a Qubit 3.0 fluorometer, size-checked on a Bioanalyzer 2100, and measured again with the KAPA Library Quantification kit. Each immunoSEQ 96-well plate was sequenced on its own single-read 150-cycle Illumina NextSeq 550 flow cell. Processing in the source paper ran as follows. The immunoSEQ output contained only junctional sequences without quality scores, so filtering could not match that applied to full-length reads. Sequences were annotated with PyIR, a Python wrapper for IgBLAST v1.9, using IMGT germline references to assign V/J genes and CDR3. Reads were filtered out if the reads had weak V/J assignments (E-value above 1e-6), no CDR3, stop codons, out-of-frame junctions, or ambiguous translated residues. V3J clonotypes were defined as sequences sharing the same inferred V gene, J gene, and CDR3 amino acid sequence. Percentage overlap between repertoires was computed as shared unique clonotypes divided by the size of the smaller repertoire. Repertoire richness was assessed with RTK rarefaction, the Chao1 estimator, and Recon v2.1 estimates of unobserved clonotypes. Generation probabilities for all TCRbeta clonotypes obtained by the gDNA method from a handful of donors were computed using OLGA. The table comes from immuneACCESS by way of TCRdb, which keeps in-frame sequences with V and J called. Part of the clones is missing from these tables; in studies checked, under half for an unresolved V gene and the rest for unknown reasons. V and J calls and clone size are as listed in that table; D and trimming were resolved from the DNA. The sample profile shows millions of clones; just under 95% of them were found once. The ten most abundant clones make up approximately 1.2% of the sample.

For the CD8 naive samples, CD45RO-negative cells were positively selected for CCR7, yielding a CD45RA+CCR7+ population from which TemRA cells were excluded. The donors were healthy, HIV-negative adults with no recently reported acute infections or vaccinations. Every donor was a Caucasian adult residing in Nashville, Tennessee, USA. After blood collection by leukapheresis, PBMCs were isolated using Ficoll-Histopaque density gradient centrifugation and then cryopreserved in the vapor phase of liquid nitrogen. Analytical flow cytometry was used to check the purity and quantity of every magnetically sorted T cell population. Each sorted fraction had its genomic DNA isolated and then quantified by UV absorbance on a Nanodrop 2000c.

Specimen: naive CD8+ T cells sorted from blood. What the cell subset or site label conveys for this sample: CD45RA+CCR7+. The receptor was derived from a young man in good health. The sequence is built from TRBV4-3 and TRBJ2-7, with the D gene not confidently named. The encoded CDR3 is CASSQGSGDYEQYF. The bases are TGCGCCAGCAGCCAAGGTTCAGGAGACTACGAGCAGTACTTC.